These 13 T cell receptor beta chains were all obtained from the same sample, sequenced in a study of cytomegalovirus exposure and HLA in healthy donors. 60 Vbeta and 13 Jbeta primers were used in PCR. Method: immunoSEQ multiplex PCR; TCRdb's copy keeps in-frame clones and lacks some. The table has 160,000 or so clones, 70% to 85% seen once. Sequencing was carried out using PBMCs. These TCRs come from a male donor in good health and CMV-seronegative.

In this sample, this clone turned up a few times. This chain links TRBV7-9 with TRBJ2-5; no definite D call. V gave up 2 bases and J gave up 5 bases, with 9 bases separating them. The CDR3 is 13 residues long. CDR1 and CDR2 from the germline V gene are SEHNR and FQNEAQ (reference sequence). CDR3 sequence (DNA): TGTGCCAGCAGCTTAAATCCGAGGGAGACCCAGTACTTC. This encodes CASSLNPRETQYF.

In DNA form, the CDR3 reads TGTGCCAGCAGGGCCGAGGGGGCGCAGAACTATGGCTACACCTTC. This translates into CASRAEGAQNYGYTF. V is TRBV7-8 and J is TRBJ1-2; 7 nucleotides agree with TRBD1. J lost 2 bases, V lost 6 bases, and 9 bases had no gene match. Germline V CDR1 and CDR2: SGHVS, FQNEAQ. The CDR3 totals 15 residues.

This clone turned up a few times. The chain has TRBV19 and TRBJ2-2; D may be TRBD1 (5 bases). Trimming removed 3 bases at V and 4 bases at J, with 18 bases between. CDR3 size: 17 residues. The germline V gene has CDR1 LNHDA and CDR2 SQIVND (reference sequence). The CDR3 nucleotides are TGTGCCAGTAGTATTTTCGACAGAGGACACCCCACCGGGGAGCTGTTTTTT. Its protein is CASSIFDRGHPTGELFF.

CDR3 sequence reads: CASSLGGLGTDTQYF. The CDR3 bases are TGTGCCAGCAGCTTAGGTGGACTAGGAACAGATACGCAGTATTTT. The chain carries TRBV11-3 and TRBJ2-3, with 7 bases lining up with TRBD2. Germline V lookup: CDR1 SGHNT, CDR2 YENEEA. The V segment lost 1 base and the J segment 3 bases; nucleotides outside the gene matches: 4. The length of the CDR3 is 15 residues.

The rearrangement joins TRBV5-6 to TRBJ2-5, with a weak D call TRBD1 (6 bases). The CDR3 has 13 residues. V was trimmed by 5 bases and J by 4 bases, leaving 12 bases between them. Germline CDR1 reads SGHDT; CDR2 reads YYEEEE. The CDR3 DNA reads as TGTGCCAGCAGACACCGGACAGTAGAGACCCAGTACTTC. Translating gives CASRHRTVETQYF.

This sequence joins TRBV7-9 and TRBJ2-5, with D tentatively TRBD2 (5 bases). The CDR3 covers 13 residues. V was clipped by 6 bases and J by 2 bases, with 10 bases between them. Per the germline V gene, CDR1 is SEHNR and CDR2 is FQNEAQ (reference sequence). The CDR3 nucleotides read TGTGCCAGCAGACCTGGACTTCAAGAGACCCAGTACTTC. Encoded protein: CASRPGLQETQYF.

A word on this clone: Compared with germline, one end of the junction differs, possibly owing to a read error. The chain recombines TRBV7-9 with TRBJ1-1; 7 nucleotides line up with TRBD1. The CDR3 consists of 16 residues. Per the germline V gene, CDR1 is SEHNR and CDR2 is FQNEAQ (reference sequence). This CDR3 reads CSSSLVDRVPNTEAFF. DNA of the CDR3: TGTTCCAGCAGCTTAGTAGACAGGGTCCCGAACACTGAAGCTTTCTTT.

The gene calls are TRBV30 and TRBJ1-6; D is unresolved. The CDR3 contains 13 residues. Trimming stripped 0 bases from V and 11 bases from J, with 11 bases between. CDR1 and CDR2 (germline): GTSNPN, SVGIG (reference sequence). CDR3 DNA sequence: TGTGCCTGGAGTGTATGTCTATCTACACCCCTCCACTTT. Protein sequence: CAWSVCLSTPLHF.

This rearrangement joins TRBV7-2 to TRBJ2-7; 9 bases match TRBD2. The CDR3 contains 16 residues. Germline V CDR1 and CDR2: SGHTA, FQGNSA. Germline trimming cut 1 base from V and 7 bases from J; bases unmatched to any gene: 11. In DNA, the CDR3 is TGTGCCAGCAGCTTAGAGTCTAGCGGGGTTTTTTTTGAGCAGTACTTC. This sequence encodes CASSLESSGVFFEQYF.

The chain has TRBV11-2 and TRBJ2-7; TRBD2 agrees at 13 bases. Germline CDR1 and CDR2: SGHAT and FQNNGV. The CDR3 length is 15 residues. V dropped 4 bases and J dropped 4; count of bases not matched to a gene: 4. The chain's CDR3 is CASSSGTSGIYEQYF. CDR3 nucleotide sequence: TGTGCCAGCAGCTCCGGGACTAGCGGGATATACGAGCAGTACTTC.

The chain combines TRBV7-8 with TRBJ2-1; 9 nucleotides match TRBD1. Germline trimming cut 3 bases from V and 7 bases from J; bases unmatched to any gene: 4. This CDR3 comprises 14 residues. The germline gives CDR1 SGHVS, CDR2 FQNEAQ. In DNA form, the CDR3 reads TGTGCCAGCAGCTTCCGGGACAGGGTGAATGAGCAGTTCTTC. It yields the protein CASSFRDRVNEQFF.

The CDR3 is CASSLPGSGELFF. The CDR3 nucleotides read TGTGCCAGCAGCTTACCGGGTTCCGGGGAGCTGTTTTTT. This chain joins TRBV7-2 and TRBJ2-2; D gene unclear. The CDR3 has 13 amino acids. Trimming took off 2 bases at V and 6 bases at J, with 7 bases between the two ends. The germline V gene encodes CDR1 SGHTA and CDR2 FQGNSA.

The rearrangement joins TRBV28 to TRBJ1-4; D gene unclear. The CDR3 runs 12 residues. V was shortened by 4 bases and J by 5 bases, with 5 bases between the two germline ends. From germline, CDR1 is MDHEN and CDR2 SYDVKM. CDR3 sequence reads: CASSSVNEKLFF. CDR3 nucleotides: TGTGCCAGCAGTTCAGTAAATGAAAAACTGTTTTTT.